Sequencing of this T cell receptor (beta chain) was carried out in a study of blood T cell repertoires in COVID-19. The wider study: The United States, Italy and Spain were the sources of the acute and convalescent COVID-19 samples. In each case, the material was cDNA or gDNA derived from T cells, B-cell-depleted T cells, or PBMCs.

The table came from immunoSEQ multiplex PCR; TCRdb's copy has only in-frame clones and leaves some out. The sample includes about 220,000 clones, 88% of them seen just once. V shed 6 bases and J 3 bases; nucleotides not matched to a gene: 5. There are 15 residues in the CDR3. Germline CDR1 reads MNHEY; CDR2 reads SVGAGI. The chain carries TRBV6-5 and TRBJ1-5; 10 bases are a match to TRBD1. Material for sequencing was peripheral blood. The sequence came from a man aged 35-49 years with acute or convalescent COVID-19. The DNA of the CDR3 is TGTGCCAGCAGAAGACAGGGGGCAATCAATCAGCCCCAGCATTTT. Amino acids: CASRRQGAINQPQHF.